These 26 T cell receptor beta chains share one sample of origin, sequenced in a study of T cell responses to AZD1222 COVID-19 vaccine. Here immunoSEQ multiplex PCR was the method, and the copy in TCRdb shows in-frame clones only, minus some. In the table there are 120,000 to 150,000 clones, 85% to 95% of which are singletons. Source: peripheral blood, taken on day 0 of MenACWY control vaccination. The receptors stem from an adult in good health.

In nucleotides, the CDR3 is TGTGCCAGCAGATATAGCGGGAGAGATGAGCAGTTCTTC. It yields the protein CASRYSGRDEQFF. V is TRBV25-1 and J is TRBJ2-1; 9 bases fit TRBD2. CDR1 is MGHDK, CDR2 SYGVNS, per germline. Trimming at V came to 6 bases and at J to 8 bases, leaving 5 bases not matched to a gene. The CDR3 loop spans 13 amino acids. The full variable domain, its missing parts supplied by reference TRBV25-1 and TRBJ2-1, is EADIYQTPRYLVIGTGKKITLECSQTMGHDKMYWYQQDPGMELHLIHYSYGVNSTEKGDLSSESTVSRIRTEHFPLTLESARPSHTSQYLCASRYSGRDEQFFGPGTRLTVL.

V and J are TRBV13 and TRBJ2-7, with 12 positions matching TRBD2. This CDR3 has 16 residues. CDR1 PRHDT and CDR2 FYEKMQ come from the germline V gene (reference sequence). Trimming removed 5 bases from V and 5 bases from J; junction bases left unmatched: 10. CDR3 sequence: CASSEILAGGLDEQYF. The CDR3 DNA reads TGTGCCAGCAGCGAAATACTAGCGGGGGGCCTGGACGAGCAGTACTTC.

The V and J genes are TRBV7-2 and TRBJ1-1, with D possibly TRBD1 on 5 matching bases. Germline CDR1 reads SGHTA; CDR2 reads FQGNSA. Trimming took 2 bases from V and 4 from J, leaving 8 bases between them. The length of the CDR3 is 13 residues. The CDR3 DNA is TGTGCCAGCAGCTTATCAGGGAGCACTGAAGCTTTCTTT. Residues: CASSLSGSTEAFF.

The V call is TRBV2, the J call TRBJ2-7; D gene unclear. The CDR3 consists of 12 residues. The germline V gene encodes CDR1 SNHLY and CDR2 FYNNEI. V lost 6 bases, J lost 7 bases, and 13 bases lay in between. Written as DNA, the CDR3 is TGTGCCAGCAGCGCCATGGGATTGGAGCAGTACTTC. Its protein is CASSAMGLEQYF.

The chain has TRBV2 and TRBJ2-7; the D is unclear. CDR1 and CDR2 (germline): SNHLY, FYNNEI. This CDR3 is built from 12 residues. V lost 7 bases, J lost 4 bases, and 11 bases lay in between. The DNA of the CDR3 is TGTGCCAGCATGTGGGATGGGTACGAGCAGTACTTC. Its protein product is CASMWDGYEQYF.

Here the CDR3 DNA reads TGTGCCAGCAGCTTGGGCGGAGCTAAGCGCTACACCTTC. Its translation: CASSLGGAKRYTF. The V and J genes are TRBV5-4 and TRBJ1-2; D is uncertain. Trimming left V 0 bases short and J 9 bases short, with 12 bases between. The CDR3 runs 13 residues. CDR1 is SGHNT, CDR2 YYREEE, per germline (reference sequence). The full variable domain, in which reference TRBV5-4 and TRBJ1-2 provide the parts outside the CDR3, is ETGVTQSPTHLIKTRGQQVTLRCSSQSGHNTVSWYQQALGQGPQFIFQYYREEENGRGNFPPRFSGLQFPNYSSELNVNALELDDSALYLCASSLGGAKRYTFGSGTRLTVV.

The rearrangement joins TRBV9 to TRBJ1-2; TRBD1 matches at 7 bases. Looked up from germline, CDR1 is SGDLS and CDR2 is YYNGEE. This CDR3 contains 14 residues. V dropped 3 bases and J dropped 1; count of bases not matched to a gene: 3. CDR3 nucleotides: TGTGCCAGCAGCGGACAGGGATTTAACTATGGCTACACCTTC. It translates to CASSGQGFNYGYTF.

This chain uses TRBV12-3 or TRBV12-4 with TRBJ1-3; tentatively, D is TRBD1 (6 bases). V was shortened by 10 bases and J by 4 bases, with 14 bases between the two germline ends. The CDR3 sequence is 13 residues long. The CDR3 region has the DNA TGTGCCACCCGGCAAGGGGGGGGAAACACCATATATTTT. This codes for CATRQGGGNTIYF.

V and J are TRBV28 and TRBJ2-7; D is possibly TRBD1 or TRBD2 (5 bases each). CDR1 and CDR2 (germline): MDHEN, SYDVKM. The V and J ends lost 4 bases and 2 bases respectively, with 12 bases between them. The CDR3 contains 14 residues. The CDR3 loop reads CASSYPRDPYEQYF. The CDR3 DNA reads TGTGCCAGCAGTTACCCCAGGGACCCCTACGAGCAGTACTTC.

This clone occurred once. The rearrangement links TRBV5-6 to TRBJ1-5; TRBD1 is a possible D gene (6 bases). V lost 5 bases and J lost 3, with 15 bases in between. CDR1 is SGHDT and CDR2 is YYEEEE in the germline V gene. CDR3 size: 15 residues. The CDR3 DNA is TGTGCCAGCAGATCCCGGGGGGCTCCCAATCAGCCCCAGCATTTT. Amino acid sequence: CASRSRGAPNQPQHF.

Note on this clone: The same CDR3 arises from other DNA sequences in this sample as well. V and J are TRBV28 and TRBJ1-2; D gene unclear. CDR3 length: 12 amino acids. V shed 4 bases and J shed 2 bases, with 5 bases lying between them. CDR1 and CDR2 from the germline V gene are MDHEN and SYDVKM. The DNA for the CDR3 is TGTGCCAGCAGTTCTGGGAACTATGGCTACACCTTC. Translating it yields CASSSGNYGYTF.

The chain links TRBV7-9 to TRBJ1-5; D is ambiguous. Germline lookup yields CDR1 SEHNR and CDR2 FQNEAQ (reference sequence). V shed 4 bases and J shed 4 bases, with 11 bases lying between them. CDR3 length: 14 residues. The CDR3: CASSSFLGNQPQHF. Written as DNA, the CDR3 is TGTGCCAGCAGCTCCTTCTTGGGTAATCAGCCCCAGCATTTT. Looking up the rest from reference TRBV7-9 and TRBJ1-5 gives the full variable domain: DTGVSQNPRHKITKRGQNVTFRCDPISEHNRLYWYRQTLGQGPEFLTYFQNEAQLEKSRLLSDRFSAERPKGSFSTLEIQRTEQGDSAMYLCASSSFLGNQPQHFGDGTRLSIL.

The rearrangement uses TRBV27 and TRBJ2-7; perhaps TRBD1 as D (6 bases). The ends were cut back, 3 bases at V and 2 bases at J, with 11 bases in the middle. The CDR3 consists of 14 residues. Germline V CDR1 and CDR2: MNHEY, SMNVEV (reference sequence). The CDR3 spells CASSFHRAPYEQYF. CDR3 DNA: TGTGCCAGCAGTTTTCACAGGGCGCCCTACGAGCAGTACTTC.

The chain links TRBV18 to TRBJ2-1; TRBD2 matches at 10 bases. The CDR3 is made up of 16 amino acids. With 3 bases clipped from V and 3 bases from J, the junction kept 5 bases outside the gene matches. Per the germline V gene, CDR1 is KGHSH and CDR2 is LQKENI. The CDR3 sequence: CASSPKTSGDYNEQFF. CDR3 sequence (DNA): TGTGCCAGCTCACCGAAAACTAGCGGGGACTACAATGAGCAGTTCTTC.

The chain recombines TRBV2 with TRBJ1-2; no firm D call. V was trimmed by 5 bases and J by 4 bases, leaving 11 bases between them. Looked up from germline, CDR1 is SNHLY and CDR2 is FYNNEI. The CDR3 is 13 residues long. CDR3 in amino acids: CASSYLELYGYTF. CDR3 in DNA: TGTGCCAGCAGTTATTTGGAACTCTATGGCTACACCTTC.

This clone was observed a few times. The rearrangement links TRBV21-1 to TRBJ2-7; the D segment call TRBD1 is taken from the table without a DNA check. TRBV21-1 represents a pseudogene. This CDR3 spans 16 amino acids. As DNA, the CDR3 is TGTGCCAGCAGAAACTCGACCGGGACAGTACACTACGAGCAGTACTTC. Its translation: CASRNSTGTVHYEQYF.

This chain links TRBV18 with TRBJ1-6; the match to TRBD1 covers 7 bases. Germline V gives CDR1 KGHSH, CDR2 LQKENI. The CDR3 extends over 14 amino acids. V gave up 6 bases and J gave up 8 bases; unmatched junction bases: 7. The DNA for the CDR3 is TGTGCCAGCTCGCCCCGGGACAGCCATTCACCCCTCCACTTT. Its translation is CASSPRDSHSPLHF.

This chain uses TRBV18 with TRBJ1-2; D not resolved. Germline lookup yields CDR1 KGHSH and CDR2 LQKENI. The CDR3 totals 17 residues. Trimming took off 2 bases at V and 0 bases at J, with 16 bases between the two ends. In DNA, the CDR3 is TGTGCCAGCTCACCAGCCGGTAACCCTGGCGCTAACTATGGCTACACCTTC. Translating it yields CASSPAGNPGANYGYTF.

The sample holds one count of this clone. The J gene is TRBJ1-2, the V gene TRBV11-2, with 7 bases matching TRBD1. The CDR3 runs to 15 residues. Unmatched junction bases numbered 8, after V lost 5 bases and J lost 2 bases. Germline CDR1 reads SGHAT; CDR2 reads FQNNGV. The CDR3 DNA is TGTGCCAGCAGCACGTACTCCAGGGGGAACTATGGCTACACCTTC. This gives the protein CASSTYSRGNYGYTF.

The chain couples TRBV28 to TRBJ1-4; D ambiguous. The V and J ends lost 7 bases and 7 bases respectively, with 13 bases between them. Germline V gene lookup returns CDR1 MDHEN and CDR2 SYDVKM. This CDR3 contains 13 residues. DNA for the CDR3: TGTGCCAGCACCCCAGACCTTGTTGAAAAACTGTTTTTT. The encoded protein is CASTPDLVEKLFF.

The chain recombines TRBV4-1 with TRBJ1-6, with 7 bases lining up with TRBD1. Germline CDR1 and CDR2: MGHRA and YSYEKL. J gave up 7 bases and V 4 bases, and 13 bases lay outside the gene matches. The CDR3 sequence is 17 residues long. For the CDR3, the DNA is TGCGCCAGCAGCCTGAGAATGATGGGGACAGAAAATTCACCCCTCCACTTT. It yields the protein CASSLRMMGTENSPLHF.

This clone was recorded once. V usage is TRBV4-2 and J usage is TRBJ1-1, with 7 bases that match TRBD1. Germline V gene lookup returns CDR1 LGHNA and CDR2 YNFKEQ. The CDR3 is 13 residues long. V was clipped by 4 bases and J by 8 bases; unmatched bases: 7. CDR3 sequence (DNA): TGTGCCAGCAGCCGACCGCCGACAGGGGAAGCTTTCTTT. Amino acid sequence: CASSRPPTGEAFF.

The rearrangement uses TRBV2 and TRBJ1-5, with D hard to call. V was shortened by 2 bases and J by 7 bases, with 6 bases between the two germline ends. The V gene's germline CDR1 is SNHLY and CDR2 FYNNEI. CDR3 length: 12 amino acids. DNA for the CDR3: TGTGCCAGCAGTGAACGTCCACAGCCCCAGCATTTT. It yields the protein CASSERPQPQHF.

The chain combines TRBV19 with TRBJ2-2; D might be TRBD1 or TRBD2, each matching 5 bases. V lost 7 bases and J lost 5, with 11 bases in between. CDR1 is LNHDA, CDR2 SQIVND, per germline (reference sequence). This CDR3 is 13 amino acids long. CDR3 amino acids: CASTLWGTGELFF. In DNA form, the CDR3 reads TGTGCCAGTACCCTCTGGGGGACCGGGGAGCTGTTTTTT.

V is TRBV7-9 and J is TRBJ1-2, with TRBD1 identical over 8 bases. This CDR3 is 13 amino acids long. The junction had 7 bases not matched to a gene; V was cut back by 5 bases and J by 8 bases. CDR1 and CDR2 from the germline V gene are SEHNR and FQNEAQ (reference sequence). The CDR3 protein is CASSPEDRAGYTF. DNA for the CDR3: TGTGCCAGCAGCCCAGAGGACAGGGCGGGCTACACCTTC. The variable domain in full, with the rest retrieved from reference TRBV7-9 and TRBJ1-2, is DTGVSQNPRHKITKRGQNVTFRCDPISEHNRLYWYRQTLGQGPEFLTYFQNEAQLEKSRLLSDRFSAERPKGSFSTLEIQRTEQGDSAMYLCASSPEDRAGYTFGSGTRLTVV.

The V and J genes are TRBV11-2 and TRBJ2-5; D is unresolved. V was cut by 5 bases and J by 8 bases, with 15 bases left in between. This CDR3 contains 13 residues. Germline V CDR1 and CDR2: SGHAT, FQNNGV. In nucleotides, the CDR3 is TGTGCCAGCAGCGTGGTGGGCCCCGGAACCCAGTACTTC. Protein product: CASSVVGPGTQYF.